This TCR beta chain originates from a study of human CD8 memory T cell subsets. Study-wide results and limits: From the Chao1 estimates, stem-like memory T cells appeared to be more diverse than precursor exhausted T cells.

This clonotype is medium-sized by frequency. Its antigen remains unidentified. A UMI-labeled 5' RACE approach was the method that produced the TCR beta libraries. TCRdb reprocessed the 5' RACE reads, with one entry per CDR3 protein and no DNA. The specimen's table records over 3,500 distinct CDR3 sequences. Total RNA was taken from roughly 140,000 sorted CD8+ T cells, in duplicate, per subset. Germline CDR1 is SGHNT and CDR2 is YENEEA. CDR3 length: 15 residues. Sequenced material: CD8+ T cells from PBMCs. The V call is TRBV11-3, the J call TRBJ2-1; TCRdb outputs TRBD1, but without DNA this stays unchecked. This sequence originates from a human donor in good health. CDR3 in amino acids: CASSPQGTRYNEQFF. The full variable domain, rest sourced from reference TRBV11-3 and TRBJ2-1, is EAGVVQSPRYKIIEKKQPVAFWCNPISGHNTLYWYLQNLGQGPELLIRYENEEAVDDSQLPKDRFSAERLKGVDSTLKIQPAELGDSAVYLCASSPQGTRYNEQFFGPGTRLTVL.